The 6 T cell receptor beta chains below all came from one sample that was sequenced in a study of vaccination effects on CD4 cells after COVID-19. Antigens of these TCRs are unknown. Profiled with immunoSEQ multiplex PCR; TCRdb holds only in-frame clones, not every one. The profile shows tens of thousands of clones, approximately 72% of them singletons. Expansion with viral peptide pools was applied to antigen-specific CD4+ T cells by the ViraFEST assay prior to sequencing. The culture ran for about 11 days, and then CD4+ T cells were isolated. The study found no prior SARS-CoV-2 infection in the vaccine recipients, who tested negative for nucleocapsid antibodies. The material sequenced was CD4+ T cells from PBMCs cultured with HCoV-NL63 spike peptides, taken before COVID-19 vaccination. The source of these receptors is a human donor who received a COVID-19 vaccine.

The J gene is TRBJ2-3, the V gene TRBV3-1 (or the pseudogene TRBV3-2); D possibly matches TRBD1 or TRBD2 (5 bases each). The CDR3 consists of 16 residues. Germline V CDR1 and CDR2: LGHDT, YNNKEL (reference sequence). Trimming cost V 4 bases and J 0 bases, with 14 bases left between them. The CDR3 DNA sequence: TGTGCCAGCAGCCCCCGACAGTGGGACAGCACAGATACGCAGTATTTT. This encodes CASSPRQWDSTDTQYF.

The count of this clone is one. CDR3 in DNA: TGCGCCAGCAGCTCAAACCCTAGCGGGGGGGGAACAGATACGCAGTATTTT. Its translation is CASSSNPSGGGTDTQYF. The chain combines TRBV5-1 with TRBJ2-3, with 12 positions matching TRBD2. The length of the CDR3 is 17 residues. Germline assignment: CDR1 SGHRS and CDR2 YFSETQ. J lost 3 bases, V lost 3 bases, and 8 bases had no gene match.

V and J are TRBV5-1 and TRBJ1-1, with no clear D. The CDR3 consists of 17 residues. V lost 5 bases to trimming and J lost 4 bases, with 24 bases between them. Germline V gene sequence: CDR1 SGHRS, CDR2 YFSETQ. The CDR3 region is CASSRFGGPPSGTEAFF. CDR3 nucleotide sequence: TGCGCCAGCAGTAGGTTCGGAGGGCCACCCTCGGGCACTGAAGCTTTCTTT.

The gene calls are TRBV9 and TRBJ2-1; TRBD1 matches at 9 bases. The CDR3 consists of 14 residues. Per the germline V gene, CDR1 is SGDLS and CDR2 is YYNGEE. The ends lost 0 bases at V and 7 bases at J; junction bases unmatched: 2. CDR3 bases: TGTGCCAGCAGCGTAGACAGGGGGCTGAATGAGCAGTTCTTC. It yields the protein CASSVDRGLNEQFF.

The chain uses TRBV20-1 and TRBJ1-5; the D is unclear. Germline CDR1 DFQATT, CDR2 SNEGSKA (reference sequence). The germline V and J ends were trimmed by 3 bases and 8 bases, with 14 bases remaining between them. This CDR3 has 13 residues. The DNA of the CDR3 is TGCAGTGCTAGTAACTCCCCCGGGGAGCCCCAGCATTTT. Protein: CSASNSPGEPQHF.

This clone was seen more than once but under ten times. In nucleotides, the CDR3 is TGTGCCAGCAGCGAGTGGGACAGGCTTAATGAAAAACTGTTTTTT. Protein: CASSEWDRLNEKLFF. V gene TRBV9 combines with J gene TRBJ1-4; 8 positions agree with TRBD1. CDR1 and CDR2 from the germline V gene are SGDLS and YYNGEE. The CDR3 runs 15 residues. Trimming cost V 3 bases and J 4 bases; bases outside gene matches: 5. Based on the CDR3 plus reference TRBV9 and TRBJ1-4, the full variable domain is DSGVTQTPKHLITATGQRVTLRCSPRSGDLSVYWYQQSLDQGLQFLIQYYNGEERAKGNILERFSAQQFPDLHSELNLSSLELGDSALYFCASSEWDRLNEKLFFGSGTQLSVL.